Following are 24 T cell receptor beta chains from one sample sequenced in a study of T cells in tumors after PD-1 blockade. Measured with immunoSEQ multiplex PCR; TCRdb has only the in-frame clones, and not every one. Among some 47,000 clones listed, roughly three quarters were seen once. Sample: PBMCs, taken before anti-PD-1 treatment. These receptors were taken from a human donor with basal cell carcinoma.

This clone was seen more than once but under ten times. J is TRBJ1-4 and V is TRBV15; D is possibly TRBD1 (5 bases). V lost 1 base, J lost 8 bases, and 11 bases lay in between. The CDR3 is 14 amino acids. Germline loops: CDR1 LNHNV, CDR2 YYDKDF (reference sequence). This CDR3 is CATSRGRVREKLFF. The DNA for the CDR3 is TGTGCCACCAGCAGAGGCAGGGTCCGGGAAAAACTGTTTTTT.

The V call is TRBV28, the J call TRBJ1-5; D remains unclear. Looked up from germline, CDR1 is MDHEN and CDR2 is SYDVKM. This CDR3 has 14 amino acids. The germline V and J ends were trimmed by 4 bases and 5 bases, with 12 bases remaining between them. The CDR3 DNA reads as TGTGCCAGCAGTTGGTCTAGGCGGGATCAGCCCCAGCATTTT. It specifies CASSWSRRDQPQHF.

The rearrangement links TRBV6-2 or TRBV6-3 to TRBJ1-6; 7 bases are shared with TRBD1. Trimming at V came to 3 bases and at J to 3 bases, leaving 14 bases not matched to a gene. In germline, CDR1 is MNHEY, CDR2 SVGEGT. The length of the CDR3 is 19 residues. The chain's CDR3 is CASSYPIARGAFYNSPLHF. The CDR3 coding sequence is TGTGCCAGCAGTTATCCCATCGCCAGGGGGGCATTCTATAATTCACCCCTCCACTTT.

This clone was seen a handful of times. Other DNA sequences in the sample encode the same CDR3. The gene calls are TRBV15 and TRBJ2-5; D may match TRBD1 or TRBD2 (5 bases each). V shed 3 bases and J shed 5 bases, with 16 bases lying between them. The CDR3 is 15 amino acids. The germline V gene has CDR1 LNHNV and CDR2 YYDKDF (reference sequence). CDR3: CATSRSGTAPETQYF. CDR3 nucleotide sequence: TGTGCCACCAGCAGGTCAGGGACGGCCCCCGAGACCCAGTACTTC.

The chain is built from TRBV5-5 and TRBJ1-4; D perhaps matches TRBD1 (6 bases). This CDR3 region has 15 residues. Looked up from germline, CDR1 is SGHKS and CDR2 is YYEKEE (reference sequence). Between the trimmed V and J ends, which lost 4 bases and 10 bases, there was a span of 20 bases. CDR3 protein: CASSPGGNGGGKLFF. The CDR3 DNA sequence: TGTGCCAGCAGCCCCGGTGGTAATGGGGGCGGAAAACTGTTTTTT.

This sequence joins TRBV10-1 and TRBJ2-1; TRBD1 matches 9 bases. With 4 bases clipped from V and 2 bases from J, the junction kept 3 bases outside the gene matches. Germline CDR1 reads WNHNN; CDR2 reads SYGVQD (reference sequence). The CDR3 sequence is 15 residues long. The chain's CDR3 is CASSAGQGPYNEQFF. CDR3 DNA sequence: TGCGCCAGCAGTGCCGGACAGGGGCCCTACAATGAGCAGTTCTTC.

This chain links TRBV11-3 with TRBJ1-2; tentatively, D is TRBD1 (6 bases). CDR1 is SGHNT and CDR2 is YENEEA in the germline V gene. The CDR3 has 15 residues. The V and J ends lost 5 bases and 7 bases respectively, with 20 bases between them. CDR3 protein: CASSDPRQVSSGYTF. The CDR3 nucleotides are TGTGCCAGCAGCGACCCACGACAGGTTTCGAGTGGCTACACCTTC.

This chain's CDR3 is CASIRGAMRTDTQYF. As DNA, the CDR3 is TGTGCCAGCATTAGGGGGGCGATGAGGACAGATACGCAGTATTTT. This rearrangement joins TRBV2 to TRBJ2-3; perhaps D is TRBD1 or TRBD2 (6 bases each). The ends were cut back, 7 bases at V and 3 bases at J, with 17 bases in the middle. In germline, CDR1 is SNHLY, CDR2 FYNNEI. The CDR3 contains 15 residues.

This chain connects TRBV27 to TRBJ1-5; D ambiguous. This CDR3 has 15 residues. Per germline, CDR1 MNHEY and CDR2 SMNVEV (reference sequence). V was trimmed by 3 bases and J by 0 bases, leaving 9 bases between them. This CDR3 reads CASSLEPYSNQPQHF. DNA for the CDR3: TGTGCCAGCAGTTTGGAGCCTTATAGCAATCAGCCCCAGCATTTT.

This clone was picked up a small number of times. V gene TRBV7-9 combines with J gene TRBJ2-1; D is unresolved. The germline V gene has CDR1 SEHNR and CDR2 FQNEAQ (reference sequence). The length of the CDR3 is 14 residues. Between the trimmed V and J ends, which lost 0 bases and 3 bases, there was a span of 6 bases. CDR3 bases: TGTGCCAGCAGCTTAGCGACGATCTACAATGAGCAGTTCTTC. It codes for CASSLATIYNEQFF. Based on the CDR3 plus reference TRBV7-9 and TRBJ2-1, the full variable domain is DTGVSQNPRHKITKRGQNVTFRCDPISEHNRLYWYRQTLGQGPEFLTYFQNEAQLEKSRLLSDRFSAERPKGSFSTLEIQRTEQGDSAMYLCASSLATIYNEQFFGPGTRLTVL.

The chain has TRBV7-2 and TRBJ1-5; D is unresolved. Deletions cut 2 bases from V and 4 bases from J, with 6 bases between. This CDR3 comprises 13 residues. Germline CDR1 SGHTA, CDR2 FQGNSA. In DNA form, the CDR3 reads TGTGCCAGCAGCTTAAAGGTTAATCAGCCCCAGCATTTT. This encodes CASSLKVNQPQHF.

The chain has TRBV2 and TRBJ2-5, with a weak D call TRBD2 (6 bases). The length of the CDR3 is 13 residues. Germline CDR1 is SNHLY and CDR2 is FYNNEI. With 7 bases removed from V and 10 bases from J, the gap between germline ends came to 19 bases. CDR3 sequence: CASKGLQPEGQYF. The CDR3 region has the DNA TGTGCCAGCAAGGGACTCCAGCCCGAGGGCCAGTACTTC.

This clone is classed as medium-sized. This rearrangement joins TRBV10-1 to TRBJ2-1; D might be TRBD1 or TRBD2, each matching 6 bases. Germline V gene data show CDR1 as WNHNN and CDR2 as SYGVQD (reference sequence). The CDR3 runs 12 residues. Trimming cost V 4 bases and J 8 bases, with 9 bases left between them. CDR3 loop: CASSARGHEQFF. CDR3 coding DNA: TGCGCCAGCAGTGCCCGGGGGCATGAGCAGTTCTTC.

The chain uses TRBV5-6 and TRBJ1-5; no firm D call. The CDR3 length is 14 residues. V lost 7 bases to trimming and J lost 5 bases, with 16 bases between them. Germline loops: CDR1 SGHDT, CDR2 YYEEEE. The CDR3 DNA sequence: TGTGCCAGCGCTCGGAAGGGATCGGATCAGCCCCAGCATTTT. This translates into CASARKGSDQPQHF.

V usage is TRBV9 and J usage is TRBJ1-3; 7 positions match TRBD1. CDR3 length equals 15 residues. With V trimmed by 0 bases and J by 4 bases, 4 bases remained unmatched. CDR1 and CDR2 (germline): SGDLS, YYNGEE. CDR3 sequence (DNA): TGTGCCAGCAGCGTAGATGCACAGGGGGGAAACACCATATATTTT. This encodes CASSVDAQGGNTIYF.

The rearrangement links TRBV3-1 (or the pseudogene TRBV3-2) to TRBJ2-5, with D possibly being TRBD1 or TRBD2 (5 bases each). The germline V and J ends were trimmed by 4 bases and 5 bases, with 11 bases remaining between them. The CDR3 length is 13 residues. Germline CDR1 LGHDT, CDR2 YNNKEL (reference sequence). The CDR3 spells CASSPPGTETQYF. DNA for the CDR3: TGTGCCAGCAGCCCCCCCGGGACGGAGACCCAGTACTTC.

The genes are TRBV7-9 and TRBJ2-7, with 9 bases aligning to TRBD2. The CDR3 has 14 amino acids. V shed 5 bases, J shed 1 base, and the junction held 3 bases outside the gene matches. CDR1 SEHNR and CDR2 FQNEAQ come from the germline V gene (reference sequence). CDR3 sequence: CASSDSGGSYEQYF. CDR3 DNA: TGTGCCAGCAGCGATAGCGGGGGTTCCTACGAGCAGTACTTC.

The table lists this clone with a few counts. This rearrangement joins TRBV28 to TRBJ2-5; 7 bases map to TRBD1. Germline assignment: CDR1 MDHEN and CDR2 SYDVKM. V lost 6 bases to trimming and J lost 2 bases; unmatched junction nucleotides: 3. The CDR3 has 13 amino acids. The CDR3 region is CASRGRGQETQYF. The CDR3 coding sequence is TGTGCCAGCAGGGGCAGGGGGCAAGAGACCCAGTACTTC.

The CDR3 loop is CASSESGAGNIQYF. The CDR3 region has the DNA TGTGCCAGCAGTGAATCCGGGGCGGGAAACATTCAGTACTTC. This sequence joins TRBV25-1 and TRBJ2-4; TRBD1 or TRBD2 may be the D gene (5 bases each). The CDR3 sequence is 14 residues long. Trimming pared 1 base from V and 6 bases from J, leaving 10 bases between. In germline, CDR1 is MGHDK, CDR2 SYGVNS. Together with reference TRBV25-1 and TRBJ2-4, the CDR3 gives the full variable domain: EADIYQTPRYLVIGTGKKITLECSQTMGHDKMYWYQQDPGMELHLIHYSYGVNSTEKGDLSSESTVSRIRTEHFPLTLESARPSHTSQYLCASSESGAGNIQYFGAGTRLSVL.

The chain couples TRBV10-2 to TRBJ2-7; 9 positions match TRBD1. Germline V gene data show CDR1 as WSHSY and CDR2 as SAAADI. V lost 5 bases to trimming and J lost 2 bases; unmatched junction nucleotides: 4. This CDR3 comprises 14 residues. The chain's CDR3 is CASSPGQGTYEQYF. Written as DNA, the CDR3 is TGCGCCAGCAGTCCGGGACAGGGAACCTACGAGCAGTACTTC.

The chain links TRBV24-1 to TRBJ2-3; a possible D gene is TRBD1 (5 bases). Trimming took off 0 bases at V and 6 bases at J, with 12 bases between the two ends. The CDR3 contains 15 residues. CDR1 KGHDR and CDR2 SFDVKD come from the germline V gene. CDR3 sequence: CATSDLPGRWDTQYF. DNA of the CDR3: TGTGCCACCAGTGATTTGCCAGGGCGGTGGGATACGCAGTATTTT.

The rearrangement uses TRBV7-3 and TRBJ2-1; TRBD2 matches at 7 bases. Trimming removed 2 bases from V and 6 bases from J; junction bases left unmatched: 13. Germline V gene sequence: CDR1 SGHTA, CDR2 FQGTGA. The CDR3 is 17 residues long. The CDR3 here is CASSLVVGGPEGNEQFF. In DNA form, the CDR3 reads TGTGCCAGCAGCTTAGTCGTGGGAGGGCCCGAGGGCAATGAGCAGTTCTTC.

The chain combines TRBV3-1 (or the pseudogene TRBV3-2) with TRBJ1-2; a weak D match, TRBD1 (6 bases). Germline CDR1 is LGHDT and CDR2 is YNNKEL (reference sequence). This CDR3 region has 15 residues. V gave up 3 bases and J gave up 6 bases, with 17 bases separating them. CDR3 bases: TGTGCCAGCAGCCATGACGGACAGTTAGGACATGGCTACACCTTC. Translating it yields CASSHDGQLGHGYTF.

The chain uses TRBV15 and TRBJ1-5; weak D call: TRBD1 (6 bases). The CDR3 length is 13 residues. The V end lost 3 bases, the J end lost 10 bases, and 13 bases lay between the germline ends. Germline CDR1 and CDR2: LNHNV and YYDKDF (reference sequence). CDR3 bases: TGTGCCACCAGCAGTGTAGGGGGGTCCCCCCAGCATTTT. Amino acid sequence: CATSSVGGSPQHF.